This T cell receptor (beta chain) is from a study of blood T cell repertoires in COVID-19. Study context: Italy, Spain and the United States were the sources of the convalescent and acute COVID-19 samples. PBMCs, B-cell-depleted T cells, or T cells provided the cDNA or gDNA that made up the material.

Profiling relied on immunoSEQ multiplex PCR, and the TCRdb table lists in-frame clones only, not all of them. The sample lists 60,000 or so clones; almost 80% were seen once. The ends were cut back, 5 bases at V and 7 bases at J, with 21 bases in the middle. CDR1 and CDR2 (germline): SGHAT, FQNNGV. This CDR3 is 15 amino acids long. The receptor was isolated from a man aged 55 to 70 with acute or convalescent COVID-19. Specimen: peripheral blood. This chain joins TRBV11-2 and TRBJ2-7, with D tentatively TRBD2 (6 bases). The CDR3, as DNA: TGTGCCAGCAGCATTAGGAATATAGTGGAGGGGGAGCAGTACTTC. Protein: CASSIRNIVEGEQYF.